The 3 T cell receptor beta chains given below trace back to one sample, sequenced in a study of blood T cell repertoires in COVID-19. Libraries were prepared by immunoSEQ multiplex PCR; TCRdb keeps only in-frame clonotypes and omits some of them. The table lists more than 350,000 clones, 80% to 90% of them singletons. Sequencing used PBMCs or T cells enriched from blood (not recorded which). Receptor source: a man between 18 and 29 years old who had recovered from COVID-19.

Here the CDR3 DNA reads TGCAGCGTTGAGGCAGGACCGGGGAGGACTGAAGCTTTCTTT. Translating gives CSVEAGPGRTEAFF. The rearrangement links TRBV29-1 to TRBJ1-1; D is unclear. V was cut by 3 bases and J by 5 bases, with 16 bases left in between. Germline-derived CDR1 and CDR2 are SQVTM and ANQGSEA. This CDR3 comprises 14 residues. The whole variable domain, remainder taken from reference TRBV29-1 and TRBJ1-1, is SAVISQKPSRDICQRGTSLTIQCQVDSQVTMMFWYRQQPGQSLTLIATANQGSEATYESGFVIDKFPISRPNLTFSTLTVSNMSPEDSSIYLCSVEAGPGRTEAFFGQGTRLTVV.

V usage is TRBV9 and J usage is TRBJ2-2, with TRBD2 matching 10 bases. Germline assignment: CDR1 SGDLS and CDR2 YYNGEE. V trimming: 4 bases; J trimming: 4 bases; junction bases outside the gene matches: 7. This CDR3 has 16 amino acids. The CDR3: CASSLRTSGSTGELFF. The DNA of the CDR3 is TGTGCCAGCAGCTTGCGGACTAGCGGTAGCACCGGGGAGCTGTTTTTT.

V and J are TRBV11-3 and TRBJ2-7; 7 nucleotides align to TRBD2. V shed 5 bases, J shed 5 bases, and the junction held 6 bases outside the gene matches. The CDR3 spans 13 residues. In germline, CDR1 is SGHNT, CDR2 YENEEA. The CDR3 loop reads CASSPRGVDEQYF. CDR3 nucleotide sequence: TGTGCCAGCAGCCCCCGGGGGGTGGACGAGCAGTACTTC.